This is a list of T cell receptor beta chains from one sample in a study of cytomegalovirus exposure and HLA in healthy donors. Only in-frame clones appear in the TCRdb table, and some are missing; sequencing was by immunoSEQ multiplex PCR. This table has 80,000 to 95,000 clones, 55% to 75% appearing once. Sequencing input: PBMCs. All receptors come from a woman aged 45 to 65 in good health and CMV-seropositive. CDR3s include the opening cysteine and the closing phenylalanine or tryptophan. D genes are given only for firm matches. The listing skips clone size in some rows; elsewhere it reads once, few, many or a size class.

D: -
J: TRBJ2-3
V: TRBV7-7
size: few
DNA: TGTGCCAGCAGCTTGGGGCATGGGACATCAGATACGCAGTATTTT
CDR3: CASSLGHGTSDTQYF

D: TRBD2
J: TRBJ2-2
V: TRBV7-3
size: -
DNA: TGTGCCAGCAGCATTAGCGGGAGAGCCACCGGGGAGCTGTTTTTT
CDR3: CASSISGRATGELFF

D: -
J: TRBJ2-6
V: TRBV9
size: -
DNA: TGTGCCAGCAGCGGATTTGGAGGGGGGGCCTCTGGGGCCAACGTCCTGACTTTC
CDR3: CASSGFGGGASGANVLTF

D: -
J: TRBJ2-7
V: TRBV9
size: -
DNA: TGTGCCAGCAGCGAGGCGGGCCTCTCCTACGAGCAGTACTTC
CDR3: CASSEAGLSYEQYF

D: TRBD2
J: TRBJ2-5
V: TRBV5-4
size: -
DNA: TGTGCCAGCAGCCGGTGGGTAGCGGGAGACGAGACCCAGTACTTC
CDR3: CASSRWVAGDETQYF

D: -
J: TRBJ1-1
V: TRBV29-1
size: -
DNA: TGCAGCGTTGACCGCGTGACAGTAGAAGCTTTCTTT
CDR3: CSVDRVTVEAFF

D: TRBD2
J: TRBJ2-3
V: TRBV2
size: -
DNA: TGTGCCAGCACGCTAGCGGGAGGCACAGATACGCAGTATTTT
CDR3: CASTLAGGTDTQYF

D: TRBD1
J: TRBJ2-4
V: TRBV19
size: -
DNA: TGTGCCAGTAGGGATCGAGGGGGCATGTATGGCATTCAGTACTTC
CDR3: CASRDRGGMYGIQYF

D: -
J: TRBJ2-3
V: TRBV10-2
size: -
DNA: TGCGCCAGCACAAGTTCAGGGCCCCCGCAGTATTTT
CDR3: CASTSSGPPQYF

D: -
J: TRBJ2-7
V: TRBV5-1
size: -
DNA: TGCGCCAGCCGCGAGGATCCAAGCTCCTACGAGCAGTACTTC
CDR3: CASREDPSSYEQYF

D: -
J: TRBJ2-1
V: TRBV7-3
size: -
DNA: TGTGCCAGCAGCCCACGGAGGGCAGGGAACAGTGAGCAGTTCTTC
CDR3: CASSPRRAGNSEQFF

D: -
J: TRBJ1-2
V: TRBV5-1
size: -
DNA: TGCGCCAGCAGCGTCGACAGGAGTTATGGCTACACCTTC
CDR3: CASSVDRSYGYTF

D: TRBD1
J: TRBJ2-2
V: TRBV4-3
size: -
DNA: TGCGCCAGCAGCCAAGACTGGGGACAGTCTGTATCTTACACCGGGGAGCTGTTTTTT
CDR3: CASSQDWGQSVSYTGELFF

D: TRBD1
J: TRBJ2-7
V: TRBV5-6
size: -
DNA: TGTGCCAGCAGCATACCGGGACAGGGACGCGACGAGCAGTACTTC
CDR3: CASSIPGQGRDEQYF

D: -
J: TRBJ2-1
V: TRBV28
size: -
DNA: TGTGCCAGCAGTTTTGTCCGACTCCAAAATGAGCAGTTCTTC
CDR3: CASSFVRLQNEQFF

D: TRBD1
J: TRBJ2-7
V: TRBV5-1
size: -
DNA: TGCGCCAGCGGCACAGGGGGATCTTTATACGAGCAGTACTTC
CDR3: CASGTGGSLYEQYF

D: -
J: TRBJ2-2
V: TRBV2
size: -
DNA: TGTGCCAGCAGTGTCCGAAGGGGCACCGGGGAGCTGTTTTTT
CDR3: CASSVRRGTGELFF

D: TRBD1
J: TRBJ1-1
V: TRBV5-1
size: once
DNA: TGCGCCAGCAGCTGGACAGGTGGGAACATGAACACTGAAGCTTTCTTT
CDR3: CASSWTGGNMNTEAFF

D: -
J: TRBJ2-3
V: TRBV10-1
size: few
DNA: TGCGCCAGCAGTGAGGAGGGAGGCACAGATACGCAGTATTTT
CDR3: CASSEEGGTDTQYF

D: TRBD2
J: TRBJ2-1
V: TRBV13
size: -
DNA: TGTGCCAGCAGCCCGGCTAGCGGGAGTAAGAATGAGCAGTTCTTC
CDR3: CASSPASGSKNEQFF

D: TRBD1
J: TRBJ2-5
V: TRBV11-3
size: -
DNA: TGTGCCAGCAGCTACGACAGGGTCGGAGAGCAGTACTTC
CDR3: CASSYDRVGEQYF

D: TRBD1
J: TRBJ2-4
V: TRBV27
size: -
DNA: TGTGCCAGCAGAAGGGACAGGGACGCCAAAAACATTCAGTACTTC
CDR3: CASRRDRDAKNIQYF

D: -
J: TRBJ1-1
V: TRBV5-4
size: few
DNA: TGTGCCAGCAGCTTCACGGACAGAGAAGCTTTCTTT
CDR3: CASSFTDREAFF

D: TRBD1
J: TRBJ1-6
V: TRBV28
size: few
DNA: TGTGCCAGCAGCGGCCTGGACAGGGGTTACAATTCACCCCTCCACTTT
CDR3: CASSGLDRGYNSPLHF

D: -
J: TRBJ1-2
V: TRBV10-1
size: few
DNA: TGCGCCAGCAGTGAGTCAGGGGGACCCTATGGCTACACCTTC
CDR3: CASSESGGPYGYTF

D: TRBD1
J: TRBJ1-2
V: TRBV7-2
size: -
DNA: TGTGCCAGCAGCGGTAATCCGAGACAGGGATCTTCTAACTATGGCTACACCTTC
CDR3: CASSGNPRQGSSNYGYTF

D: -
J: TRBJ2-1
V: TRBV28
size: few
DNA: TGTGCCAGCAGTTTGGACAACAAAAGAAGTAAGTTCTTC
CDR3: CASSLDNKRSKFF

D: TRBD2
J: TRBJ2-7
V: TRBV12-5
size: -
DNA: TGTGCTAGCCGGACTAGCGGCTCCTACGAGCAGTACTTC
CDR3: CASRTSGSYEQYF

D: TRBD1
J: TRBJ2-7
V: TRBV4-1
size: -
DNA: TGCGCCAGCAGCCATGGGACAGCCTACGAGCAGTACTTC
CDR3: CASSHGTAYEQYF

D: -
J: TRBJ1-1
V: TRBV7-2
size: many
DNA: TGTGCCAGCAGCCCGGCTACCGGACAGAACACTGAAGCTTTCTTT
CDR3: CASSPATGQNTEAFF

D: -
J: TRBJ1-4
V: TRBV21-1
size: -
DNA: TGTGCCAGCAGCAAACGAGGGGACAGGCCAATGAAACTGTTTTTT
CDR3: CASSKRGDRPMKLFF

D: -
J: TRBJ2-7
V: TRBV28
size: -
DNA: TGTGCCAGCAGTTTCTCGCTAGATACCTACGAGCAGTACTTC
CDR3: CASSFSLDTYEQYF

D: TRBD1
J: TRBJ2-7
V: TRBV7-9
size: -
DNA: TGTGCCAGCAGTCCAACCGGGACAGGAAACTACGAGCAGTACTTC
CDR3: CASSPTGTGNYEQYF

D: -
J: TRBJ1-3
V: TRBV7-3
size: few
DNA: TGTGCCAGCAGCTTATCCGGGGGGCCTGGAAACACCATATATTTT
CDR3: CASSLSGGPGNTIYF

D: TRBD2
J: TRBJ2-3
V: TRBV6-1
size: -
DNA: TGTGCCAGCAGTGAATATAGCGGGAGAGGCGCAGATACGCAGTATTTT
CDR3: CASSEYSGRGADTQYF

D: -
J: TRBJ2-7
V: TRBV6-1
size: -
DNA: TGTGCCAGCGAGGGGGTAAGCTACGAGCAGTACTTC
CDR3: CASEGVSYEQYF

D: -
J: TRBJ1-6
V: TRBV10-3
size: -
DNA: TGTGCCATCAGTGATCCGGGTGAGGAGACACCCCTCCACTTT
CDR3: CAISDPGEETPLHF

D: -
J: TRBJ2-5
V: TRBV7-9
size: -
DNA: TGTGCCAGCAGCCCGCCCGGCGGAATACACCAAGAGACCCAGTACTTC
CDR3: CASSPPGGIHQETQYF

D: -
J: TRBJ2-7
V: TRBV10-3
size: few
DNA: TGTGCCATCAGTGAAGACAGATCCTACGAGCAGTACTTC
CDR3: CAISEDRSYEQYF

D: TRBD1
J: TRBJ2-1
V: TRBV28
size: -
DNA: TGTGCCAGCAGGGGGACAGGGGAGGGTGAGCAGTTCTTC
CDR3: CASRGTGEGEQFF

D: -
J: TRBJ1-6
V: TRBV2
size: -
DNA: TGTGCCAGCAGTGATAGGGGGTCCCTCAATAATTCACCCCTCCACTTT
CDR3: CASSDRGSLNNSPLHF

D: TRBD2
J: TRBJ2-1
V: TRBV11-2
size: -
DNA: TGTGCCAGCAGCTTAGAGGTTTCCCCACTAGCGGGAGCCACCGGCAATGAGCAGTTCTTC
CDR3: CASSLEVSPLAGATGNEQFF

D: -
J: TRBJ1-3
V: TRBV5-1
size: once
DNA: TGCGCCAGCAGCTTGTCAGGCTCTGGAAACACCATATATTTT
CDR3: CASSLSGSGNTIYF

D: -
J: TRBJ2-1
V: TRBV27
size: -
DNA: TGTGCCAGCACTACCGTCTACAATGAGCAGTTCTTC
CDR3: CASTTVYNEQFF

D: -
J: TRBJ2-5
V: TRBV2
size: -
DNA: TGTGCCAGCAGTGAAGTGCGAGGGACTCCAGAGACCCAGTACTTC
CDR3: CASSEVRGTPETQYF

D: -
J: TRBJ2-2
V: TRBV5-1
size: -
DNA: TGCGCCAGCAGCCTTACCGGGGAGGACACCGGGGAGCTGTTTTTT
CDR3: CASSLTGEDTGELFF

D: TRBD1
J: TRBJ2-2
V: TRBV25-1
size: -
DNA: TGTGCCAGCAGCAGGGGGCAAGGGATGGGGGGCGGGGAGCTGTTTTTT
CDR3: CASSRGQGMGGGELFF

D: -
J: TRBJ1-2
V: TRBV5-1
size: -
DNA: TGCGCCAGCGGTGAGCAGGAATATGGCTACACCTTC
CDR3: CASGEQEYGYTF

D: -
J: TRBJ1-6
V: TRBV6-5
size: -
DNA: TGTGCCAGCATGTCGACTTTTATGTCACCCCTCCACTTT
CDR3: CASMSTFMSPLHF

D: -
J: TRBJ2-7
V: TRBV29-1
size: -
DNA: TGCAGCGTATCCTTGACAGCCTACGAGCAGTACTTC
CDR3: CSVSLTAYEQYF

D: -
J: TRBJ1-2
V: TRBV18
size: -
DNA: TGTGCCAGCTCACCCTCAGGGGTAGACGGCTACACCTTC
CDR3: CASSPSGVDGYTF

D: TRBD1
J: TRBJ1-2
V: TRBV10-1
size: -
DNA: TGCGCCAGCAGTGATGGACCGGGACAGTCCGGCTACACCTTC
CDR3: CASSDGPGQSGYTF

D: -
J: TRBJ1-2
V: TRBV29-1
size: few
DNA: TGCAGCGTTGAACAGGGGAGCTATGGCTACACCTTC
CDR3: CSVEQGSYGYTF

D: TRBD2
J: TRBJ2-5
V: TRBV5-5
size: -
DNA: TGTGCCAGCAGCTTAGCGGGAGGCCACCAAGAGACCCAGTACTTC
CDR3: CASSLAGGHQETQYF